These 30 T cell receptor beta chains came from one sample sequenced in a study of blood T cell repertoires in COVID-19. Clones were sequenced by immunoSEQ multiplex PCR, and TCRdb holds only the in-frame ones, with some missing. The sample shows 250,000 to 300,000 clones, less than 90% of them seen only once. The sequenced sample consisted of peripheral blood. These receptors were taken from a woman aged 25 to 39 with COVID-19, enrolled during active disease.

This chain connects TRBV20-1 to TRBJ1-2; D call uncertain. V lost 3 bases to trimming and J lost 3 bases, with 14 bases between them. The germline gives CDR1 DFQATT, CDR2 SNEGSKA (reference sequence). This CDR3 has 14 amino acids. In nucleotides, the CDR3 is TGCAGTGCTAGTTCCGGGTTTATAGACTATGGCTACACCTTC. Translated, it gives CSASSGFIDYGYTF.

The chain carries TRBV6-1 and TRBJ1-4; D unclear. V lost 3 bases to trimming and J lost 11 bases, with 19 bases between them. CDR3 size: 15 residues. Germline CDR1 and CDR2: MNHNS and SASEGT. The CDR3 here is CASSDLSAPQVKLFF. The CDR3 bases are TGTGCCAGCAGTGATTTATCGGCCCCGCAGGTGAAACTGTTTTTT.

This clone was counted between two and nine times. The gene calls are TRBV1 and TRBJ2-2; the table calls TRBD2, which could not be checked here. TRBV1 corresponds to a pseudogene. CDR3 length: 15 residues. CDR3: CTSSQVGTSWGELFF. In DNA form, the CDR3 reads TGCACCAGCAGCCAAGTTGGTACTAGTTGGGGGGAGCTGTTTTTT.

The table lists this clone with a count of one. This rearrangement joins TRBV5-5 to TRBJ2-5; TRBD2 aligns across 11 bases. CDR1 and CDR2 from the germline V gene are SGHKS and YYEKEE (reference sequence). This CDR3 has 17 amino acids. After removal of 9 bases from V and 2 bases from J, the junction contained 15 bases not matched to a gene. This chain's CDR3 is CATAITAGLAGQETQYF. CDR3 sequence (DNA): TGTGCCACCGCCATTACTGCAGGACTAGCGGGTCAAGAGACCCAGTACTTC.

The chain couples TRBV29-1 to TRBJ2-7, with 11 bases matching TRBD1. The length of the CDR3 is 13 residues. The V segment lost 6 bases and the J segment 5 bases; nucleotides outside the gene matches: 6. From germline, CDR1 is SQVTM and CDR2 ANQGSEA. This CDR3 is CSVPGQGDHEQYF. In DNA, the CDR3 is TGCAGCGTCCCGGGACAGGGGGACCACGAGCAGTACTTC.

The count of this clone is one. V usage is TRBV29-1 and J usage is TRBJ2-2; D remains unclear. The germline gives CDR1 SQVTM, CDR2 ANQGSEA. The CDR3 is 11 residues long. The V end was cut by 5 bases, the J end by 5 bases, with 6 bases between. The DNA of the CDR3 is TGCAGCGTTACCAGGACCGGGGAGCTGTTTTTT. Its translation is CSVTRTGELFF.

The rearrangement links TRBV28 to TRBJ1-1; no clear D gene. The V end lost 1 base, the J end lost 5 bases, and 5 bases lay between the germline ends. The CDR3 extends over 12 amino acids. Germline assignment: CDR1 MDHEN and CDR2 SYDVKM. In DNA form, the CDR3 reads TGTGCCAGCAGTTTATACACGACTGAAGCTTTCTTT. It specifies CASSLYTTEAFF.

The CDR3, as DNA: TGCGCCAGCATCTGGACAGACAGGTACGAGCAGTACTTC. Amino acid sequence: CASIWTDRYEQYF. The rearrangement links TRBV23-1 to TRBJ2-7, with D possibly being TRBD1 (6 bases). Being an ORF, TRBV23-1 has a function that is uncertain. V was cut by 7 bases and J by 4 bases, with 14 bases left in between. The CDR3 loop spans 13 amino acids.

J is TRBJ2-7 and V is TRBV19; 9 bases fit TRBD2. Germline V CDR1 and CDR2: LNHDA, SQIVND (reference sequence). The CDR3 is 14 residues long. V trimming: 4 bases; J trimming: 3 bases; junction bases outside the gene matches: 4. The chain's CDR3 is CASSRAGGSYEQYF. The CDR3 region has the DNA TGTGCCAGTAGTAGGGCGGGAGGGAGCTACGAGCAGTACTTC. Based on the CDR3 plus reference TRBV19 and TRBJ2-7, the full variable domain is DGGITQSPKYLFRKEGQNVTLSCEQNLNHDAMYWYRQDPGQGLRLIYYSQIVNDFQKGDIAEGYSVSREKKESFPLTVTSAQKNPTAFYLCASSRAGGSYEQYFGPGTRLTVT.

V and J are TRBV19 and TRBJ1-2; D is possibly TRBD1 (6 bases). This CDR3 spans 15 amino acids. CDR1 is LNHDA and CDR2 is SQIVND in the germline V gene (reference sequence). V was pared by 7 bases and J by 5 bases, with 20 bases between. Here the CDR3 reads CASTPRMGAHYGYTF. Here the CDR3 DNA reads TGTGCCAGTACCCCCCGGATGGGGGCGCATTATGGCTACACCTTC.

Comment on this clone: A much larger clone lies one base from this, so it may be a read error. V and J are TRBV7-9 and TRBJ2-7; D not resolved. V was clipped by 1 base and J by 0 bases, with 4 bases between them. In germline, CDR1 is SEHNR, CDR2 FQNEAQ (reference sequence). The CDR3 is 13 amino acids. The CDR3 sequence is CASSLDISYEQYF. The CDR3 bases are TGTGCCAGCAGCTTAGACATCTCCTACGAGCAGTACTTC.

This chain uses TRBV6-5 with TRBJ1-3; weak D call: TRBD1 (5 bases). This CDR3 is 12 amino acids long. Germline V lookup: CDR1 MNHEY, CDR2 SVGAGI. CDR3: CGSGVNGNTIYF. The CDR3 bases are TGTGGGTCGGGGGTTAATGGAAACACCATATATTTT.

The CDR3 bases are TGTGCCAGCAGCCAAGGGCAGGGGGCTTCTGGCTACACCTTC. It translates to CASSQGQGASGYTF. The rearrangement uses TRBV27 and TRBJ1-2; 8 bases match TRBD1. Unmatched junction bases numbered 10, after V lost 6 bases and J lost 7 bases. CDR1 is MNHEY and CDR2 is SMNVEV in the germline V gene (reference sequence). There are 14 residues in the CDR3.

This sequence joins TRBV5-5 and TRBJ2-3, with 10 bases matching TRBD1. This CDR3 is built from 15 residues. Trimming removed 6 bases from V and 8 bases from J; junction bases left unmatched: 12. Germline V CDR1 and CDR2: SGHKS, YYEKEE (reference sequence). In nucleotides, the CDR3 is TGTGCCAGCACCATCCAGGGACAGGGGAGGGGTACGCAGTATTTT. Encoded protein: CASTIQGQGRGTQYF.

The chain is built from TRBV10-1 and TRBJ2-3, with 13 bases identical to TRBD2. Trimming cost V 5 bases and J 6 bases; bases outside gene matches: 5. Germline lookup yields CDR1 WNHNN and CDR2 SYGVQD (reference sequence). CDR3 length equals 15 residues. This CDR3 reads CASSRTSGGADTQYF. The CDR3 region has the DNA TGCGCCAGCAGTCGGACTAGCGGGGGTGCGGATACGCAGTATTTT.

This clone was seen only once. The V and J genes are TRBV7-2 and TRBJ1-5; D is undetermined. The length of the CDR3 is 14 residues. The germline V gene encodes CDR1 SGHTA and CDR2 FQGNSA. Trimming cost V 2 bases and J 4 bases, with 9 bases left between them. The CDR3 region has the DNA TGTGCCAGCAGCTTACCCGAGAGAAATCAGCCCCAGCATTTT. Translating gives CASSLPERNQPQHF.

V gene TRBV7-9 combines with J gene TRBJ2-3; weak D call: TRBD2 (6 bases). Germline V gene sequence: CDR1 SEHNR, CDR2 FQNEAQ (reference sequence). V lost 1 base and J 5 bases, leaving 16 bases between the germline ends. This CDR3 has 16 residues. The chain's CDR3 is CASSLVGSLWIDTQYF. DNA for the CDR3: TGTGCCAGCAGCTTAGTCGGGAGCCTTTGGATAGATACGCAGTATTTT.

CDR3 protein: CASSRRRVGSTGELFF. CDR3 in DNA: TGTGCCAGCAGCCGCCGCCGGGTCGGGTCCACCGGGGAGCTGTTTTTT. The chain recombines TRBV3-1 (or the pseudogene TRBV3-2) with TRBJ2-2; D is unresolved. Germline V gives CDR1 LGHDT, CDR2 YNNKEL (reference sequence). The V end was cut by 4 bases, the J end by 4 bases, with 16 bases between. This CDR3 has 16 residues.

The chain combines TRBV15 with TRBJ2-1; 9 positions agree with TRBD2. Germline trimming cut 2 bases from V and 4 bases from J; bases unmatched to any gene: 9. The CDR3 runs 17 residues. CDR1 LNHNV and CDR2 YYDKDF come from the germline V gene (reference sequence). The CDR3 loop is CATSRSLAGALYNEQFF. CDR3 DNA sequence: TGTGCCACCAGCAGATCGTTAGCGGGGGCGCTATACAATGAGCAGTTCTTC.

V gene TRBV5-1 combines with J gene TRBJ1-1; TRBD1 is a possible D gene (6 bases). V shed 7 bases and J shed 0 bases, with 19 bases lying between them. Germline CDR1 SGHRS, CDR2 YFSETQ. The CDR3 length is 16 residues. CDR3 region: CASDATGTSMNTEAFF. DNA for the CDR3: TGCGCCAGCGACGCAACAGGGACCAGCATGAACACTGAAGCTTTCTTT.

CDR3: CASSPTRWQPQHF. The CDR3 coding sequence is TGTGCCAGCAGCCCAACCCGGTGGCAGCCCCAGCATTTT. The chain is built from TRBV27 and TRBJ1-5; D gene unclear. Germline V gives CDR1 MNHEY, CDR2 SMNVEV (reference sequence). Trimming removed 6 bases at V and 7 bases at J, with 13 bases between. The CDR3 is 13 residues long.

The CDR3 DNA reads TGCGCCAGCAGCCCCAAGGGGGAGACCCAGTACTTC. It is translated as CASSPKGETQYF. The chain has TRBV5-1 and TRBJ2-5; D is possibly TRBD1 (5 bases). V lost 4 bases and J lost 5, with 9 bases in between. Germline values: CDR1 SGHRS, CDR2 YFSETQ. The CDR3 has 12 residues.

This rearrangement joins TRBV5-1 to TRBJ2-7; 14 bases are a match to TRBD2. The V gene's germline CDR1 is SGHRS and CDR2 YFSETQ. The CDR3 length is 22 residues. V was pared by 0 bases and J by 2 bases, with 19 bases of the junction left unmatched. In nucleotides, the CDR3 is TGCGCCAGCAGCTTGGGGTCGCGACTGGGACTAGCGGGGGATAACACCGCCTACGAGCAGTACTTC. Protein product: CASSLGSRLGLAGDNTAYEQYF.

The chain is built from TRBV5-4 and TRBJ2-7; 12 nucleotides align to TRBD2. Germline values: CDR1 SGHNT, CDR2 YYREEE (reference sequence). Trimming removed 6 bases from V and 7 bases from J; junction bases left unmatched: 5. CDR3 length: 13 residues. CDR3 DNA: TGTGCCAGCACTTATGGACTAGCGGGGGAGCAGTACTTC. Translating it yields CASTYGLAGEQYF. The full variable domain, completed using reference TRBV5-4 and TRBJ2-7, is ETGVTQSPTHLIKTRGQQVTLRCSSQSGHNTVSWYQQALGQGPQFIFQYYREEENGRGNFPPRFSGLQFPNYSSELNVNALELDDSALYLCASTYGLAGEQYFGPGTRLTVT.

This sequence joins TRBV27 and TRBJ2-7; maybe TRBD1 (5 bases). This CDR3 comprises 14 residues. CDR1 and CDR2 from the germline V gene are MNHEY and SMNVEV (reference sequence). V lost 4 bases and J lost 0, with 10 bases in between. This chain's CDR3 is CASSSRALSYEQYF. CDR3 DNA: TGTGCCAGCAGTTCCAGGGCCCTCTCCTACGAGCAGTACTTC.

The chain carries TRBV6-5 and TRBJ1-2; D is possibly TRBD1 (6 bases). This CDR3 spans 14 amino acids. CDR1 and CDR2 from the germline V gene are MNHEY and SVGAGI. Trimming took 6 bases from V and 1 from J, leaving 12 bases between them. In nucleotides, the CDR3 is TGTGCCAGCAGGGAGAGGGGGGGTAACTATGGCTACACCTTC. As protein: CASRERGGNYGYTF.

The chain recombines TRBV2 with TRBJ2-7; 11 bases are a match to TRBD2. The CDR3 spans 15 residues. The ends lost 6 bases at V and 0 bases at J; junction bases unmatched: 4. The V gene's germline CDR1 is SNHLY and CDR2 FYNNEI. The CDR3 is CASSLSGGASYEQYF. CDR3 coding DNA: TGTGCCAGCAGCCTTAGCGGGGGGGCCTCCTACGAGCAGTACTTC.

This chain links TRBV13 with TRBJ1-2; perhaps TRBD1 as D (5 bases). CDR1 is PRHDT and CDR2 is FYEKMQ in the germline V gene (reference sequence). V was clipped by 0 bases and J by 5 bases, with 13 bases between them. CDR3 size: 15 residues. The CDR3 spells CASSLGMGGWYGYTF. The DNA of the CDR3 is TGTGCCAGCAGCTTAGGAATGGGGGGTTGGTATGGCTACACCTTC.

The chain is built from TRBV19 and TRBJ2-7; 7 nucleotides line up with TRBD1. The CDR3 is 14 residues long. J lost 0 bases, V lost 8 bases, and 7 bases had no gene match. Germline values: CDR1 LNHDA, CDR2 SQIVND (reference sequence). The CDR3 spells CASAPWDSSYEQYF. The CDR3 DNA sequence: TGTGCCAGTGCCCCCTGGGACAGCTCCTACGAGCAGTACTTC. The full variable domain, its missing parts supplied by reference TRBV19 and TRBJ2-7, is DGGITQSPKYLFRKEGQNVTLSCEQNLNHDAMYWYRQDPGQGLRLIYYSQIVNDFQKGDIAEGYSVSREKKESFPLTVTSAQKNPTAFYLCASAPWDSSYEQYFGPGTRLTVT.

The genes are TRBV6-5 and TRBJ2-3; 8 bases fit TRBD1. The trim removed 2 bases at V and 11 bases at J, leaving 9 bases unmatched. Germline V CDR1 and CDR2: MNHEY, SVGAGI. The length of the CDR3 is 14 residues. Here the CDR3 DNA reads TGTGCCAGCAGTTACGGGACAGGATCCCTGCAGCAGTATTTT. Its protein product is CASSYGTGSLQQYF.